These 19 T cell receptor beta chains share one sample of origin, sequenced in a study of CD8 T cells in ankylosing spondylitis. Regarding the study as a whole: A motif of 8 or 9 highly homologous TCR beta variants was seen as apparently characteristic of ankylosing spondylitis blood.

No antigen has been assigned to these receptors. One entry per CDR3 protein, called by TCRdb with MiXCR from the 5' RACE reads. The sample contains around 480,000 distinct CDR3 sequences, under 20% of which appear only once. The material sequenced was blood, either unsorted or a sorted T cell fraction (not recorded which). The receptors come from a male donor with ankylosing spondylitis.

The V and J genes are TRBV20-1 and TRBJ1-2, with D possibly being TRBD1 (5 bases). Germline assignment: CDR1 DFQATT and CDR2 SNEGSKA (reference sequence). The CDR3 extends over 13 amino acids. The germline V and J ends were trimmed by 2 bases and 5 bases, with 12 bases remaining between them. The CDR3 bases are TGCAGTGCTAGAATGGGGGTCTCATATGGCTACACCTTC. It is translated as CSARMGVSYGYTF.

The genes are TRBV7-9 and TRBJ2-4, with 7 bases aligning to TRBD1. This CDR3 comprises 15 residues. After removal of 3 bases from V and 2 bases from J, the junction contained 4 bases not matched to a gene. Germline V CDR1 and CDR2: SEHNR, FQNEAQ (reference sequence). The CDR3 loop is CASSLGDSPKNIQYF. As DNA, the CDR3 is TGTGCCAGCAGCTTGGGGGACAGTCCCAAAAACATTCAGTACTTC.

A few counts support this clonotype. The chain has TRBV12-3 or TRBV12-4 and TRBJ2-3; possible D gene TRBD2, 6 bases. The CDR3 loop spans 13 amino acids. Trimming removed 6 bases at V and 3 bases at J, with 10 bases between. CDR3 sequence: CASRRDFTDTQYF. The CDR3 DNA sequence: TGTGCCAGCAGGCGGGACTTTACAGATACGCAGTATTTT.

This clonotype has just a few counts. This CDR3 is CSASNVGATQETQYF. DNA for the CDR3: TGCAGTGCTAGTAACGTGGGGGCTACCCAAGAGACCCAGTACTTC. The chain is built from TRBV20-1 and TRBJ2-5; weak D call: TRBD1 (6 bases). V was shortened by 3 bases and J by 1 base, with 15 bases between the two germline ends. The CDR3 extends over 15 amino acids. CDR1 is DFQATT, CDR2 SNEGSKA, per germline (reference sequence).

The V gene is TRBV5-1, the J gene TRBJ2-7; the match to TRBD2 covers 8 bases. Looked up from germline, CDR1 is SGHRS and CDR2 is YFSETQ. Unmatched junction bases numbered 11, after V lost 3 bases and J lost 6 bases. The CDR3 runs 15 residues. The CDR3 reads CASSSIAGSMVEQYF. CDR3 DNA sequence: TGCGCCAGCAGCTCTATAGCGGGAAGCATGGTCGAGCAGTACTTC.

This clonotype was recorded at least ten times. The gene calls are TRBV20-1 and TRBJ1-1; D gene ambiguous. This CDR3 is built from 13 residues. V was cut by 3 bases and J by 4 bases, with 12 bases left in between. Germline CDR1 is DFQATT and CDR2 is SNEGSKA (reference sequence). The CDR3 nucleotides are TGCAGTGCTAGGTGGGAGGGTGGCACTGAAGCTTTCTTT. Encoded protein: CSARWEGGTEAFF.

In this sample, this clonotype turned up a few times. V usage is TRBV6-1 and J usage is TRBJ1-6; possible D gene TRBD1, 5 bases. Trimming shortened V by 2 bases and J by 4 bases, and 9 bases separated the two germline ends. CDR1 and CDR2 from the germline V gene are MNHNS and SASEGT. This CDR3 has 15 residues. The CDR3 DNA reads as TGTGCCAGCAGTGAATCAGGGAGGTATAATTCACCCCTCCACTTT. Protein product: CASSESGRYNSPLHF.

This clonotype was observed a few times. This chain joins TRBV6-1 and TRBJ1-5, with TRBD1 identical over 7 bases. V was pared by 6 bases and J by 0 bases, with 8 bases of the junction left unmatched. CDR1 and CDR2 (germline): MNHNS, SASEGT. The CDR3 runs 16 residues. The CDR3 spells CASRGTGENSNQPQHF. The DNA of the CDR3 is TGTGCCAGCAGGGGTACAGGGGAAAATAGCAATCAGCCCCAGCATTTT.

A note on this clonotype: The germline gene is not matched at one end of the junction; a read error may be the cause. V and J are TRBV15 and TRBJ2-1, with no clear D. This CDR3 comprises 13 residues. The germline gives CDR1 LNHNV, CDR2 YYDKDF (reference sequence). In nucleotides, the CDR3 is TGTGCCACCAGCAGAGATTTTTCGCTGGAACGTCTCTTC. Its translation: CATSRDFSLERLF. Full variable domain (remainder filled in from reference TRBV15 and TRBJ2-1): DAMVIQNPRYQVTQFGKPVTLSCSQTLNHNVMYWYQQKSSQAPKLLFHYYDKDFNNEADTPDNFQSRRPNTSFCFLDIRSPGLGDTAMYLCATSRDFSLERLFGPGTRLTVL.

The table lists this clonotype with a few counts. The chain joins TRBV7-8 to TRBJ1-1; unclear D gene. CDR1 is SGHVS, CDR2 FQNEAQ, per germline. The V end lost 3 bases, the J end lost 1 base, and 9 bases lay between the germline ends. This CDR3 contains 14 residues. CDR3 sequence (DNA): TGTGCCAGCAGCTTTGGACTTACGAACACTGAAGCTTTCTTT. Translation: CASSFGLTNTEAFF.

This clonotype was observed a few times. J is TRBJ2-7 and V is TRBV6-1; D is perhaps TRBD1 (6 bases). V was trimmed by 5 bases and J by 5 bases, leaving 16 bases between them. This CDR3 has 14 amino acids. Germline loops: CDR1 MNHNS, CDR2 SASEGT. CDR3 protein: CASSTGWGGNEQYF. The CDR3 nucleotides are TGTGCCAGCAGTACAGGGTGGGGTGGCAACGAGCAGTACTTC.

This clonotype has just a few counts. The genes are TRBV20-1 and TRBJ2-3, with D unresolved. This CDR3 has 13 amino acids. Trimming removed 7 bases from V and 5 bases from J, with 16 bases in between. Germline V gene data show CDR1 as DFQATT and CDR2 as SNEGSKA (reference sequence). Here the CDR3 DNA reads TGCAGTGTCCCCGGATCTGGTCGAGATACGCAGTATTTT. Its translation is CSVPGSGRDTQYF.

This chain uses TRBV20-1 with TRBJ2-3; 10 nucleotides line up with TRBD2. The CDR3 sequence is 15 residues long. V dropped 3 bases and J dropped 2; count of bases not matched to a gene: 5. Per germline, CDR1 DFQATT and CDR2 SNEGSKA (reference sequence). CDR3 DNA sequence: TGCAGTGCTAGCCGTAGCGGGGGGATCACAGATACGCAGTATTTT. Its protein is CSASRSGGITDTQYF.

V usage is TRBV5-1 and J usage is TRBJ2-1, with 10 bases that match TRBD2. The CDR3 consists of 18 residues. V trimming: 1 base; J trimming: 7 bases; junction bases outside the gene matches: 14. CDR1 is SGHRS, CDR2 YFSETQ, per germline. In DNA form, the CDR3 reads TGCGCCAGCAGCTTGAGGGGTTCTAGCGGGGGCCAGGGGAATGAGCAGTTCTTC. Translating gives CASSLRGSSGGQGNEQFF.

A word on this clonotype: One junction end disagrees with the germline gene, perhaps due to a read error. The chain has TRBV20-1 and TRBJ1-3; D call uncertain. CDR1 is DFQATT, CDR2 SNEGSKA, per germline (reference sequence). The CDR3 covers 13 residues. CDR3 DNA: TGCGGTGCTGTCCCGAACTCTGGAAACACCATATATTTT. Translating gives CGAVPNSGNTIYF.

The chain combines TRBV12-3 or TRBV12-4 with TRBJ1-1, with 8 bases fitting TRBD1. This CDR3 has 16 residues. The J segment lost 2 bases and the V segment lost 5 bases, leaving 10 bases of the junction unmatched. The CDR3 DNA is TGTGCCAGCAGTCCCCACAGGGGGGGGGGAAACACTGAAGCTTTCTTT. This gives the protein CASSPHRGGGNTEAFF.

V and J are TRBV3-1 and TRBJ2-5, with unresolved D. Between the trimmed V and J ends, which lost 4 bases and 5 bases, there was a span of 14 bases. Per germline, CDR1 LGHDT and CDR2 YNNKEL (reference sequence). CDR3 length: 14 residues. This chain's CDR3 is CASSPPGVWETQYF. CDR3 sequence (DNA): TGTGCCAGCAGCCCCCCGGGTGTTTGGGAGACCCAGTACTTC.

This clonotype was recorded a few times. The chain employs TRBV5-6 and TRBJ2-5; 9 bases are a match to TRBD1. In germline, CDR1 is SGHDT, CDR2 YYEEEE. The CDR3 extends over 16 amino acids. V lost 4 bases and J lost 2; bases outside the gene matches: 9. The CDR3 DNA follows: TGTGCCAGCAGCCCCTGGGGGACAGGGCGACAAGAGACCCAGTACTTC. Its protein is CASSPWGTGRQETQYF.

This clonotype occurred a few times. V and J are TRBV20-1 and TRBJ2-7; D uncertain. This CDR3 region has 15 residues. The germline V and J ends were trimmed by 5 bases and 2 bases, with 19 bases remaining between them. The germline gives CDR1 DFQATT, CDR2 SNEGSKA (reference sequence). CDR3 in amino acids: CSAAPGETFTYEQYF. DNA of the CDR3: TGCAGTGCTGCTCCGGGTGAGACTTTTACCTACGAGCAGTACTTC.